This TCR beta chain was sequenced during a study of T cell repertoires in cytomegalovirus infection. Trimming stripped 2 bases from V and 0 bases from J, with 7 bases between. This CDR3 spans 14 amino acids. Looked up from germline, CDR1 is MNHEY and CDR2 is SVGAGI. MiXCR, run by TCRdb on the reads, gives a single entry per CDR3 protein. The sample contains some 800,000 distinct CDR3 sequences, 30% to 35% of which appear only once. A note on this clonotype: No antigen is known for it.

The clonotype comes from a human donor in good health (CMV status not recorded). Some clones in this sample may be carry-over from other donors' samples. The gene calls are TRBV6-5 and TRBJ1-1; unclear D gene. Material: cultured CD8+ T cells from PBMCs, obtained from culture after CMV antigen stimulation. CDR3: CASSYGMMNTEAFF. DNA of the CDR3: TGTGCCAGCAGTTACGGGATGATGAACACTGAAGCTTTCTTT.